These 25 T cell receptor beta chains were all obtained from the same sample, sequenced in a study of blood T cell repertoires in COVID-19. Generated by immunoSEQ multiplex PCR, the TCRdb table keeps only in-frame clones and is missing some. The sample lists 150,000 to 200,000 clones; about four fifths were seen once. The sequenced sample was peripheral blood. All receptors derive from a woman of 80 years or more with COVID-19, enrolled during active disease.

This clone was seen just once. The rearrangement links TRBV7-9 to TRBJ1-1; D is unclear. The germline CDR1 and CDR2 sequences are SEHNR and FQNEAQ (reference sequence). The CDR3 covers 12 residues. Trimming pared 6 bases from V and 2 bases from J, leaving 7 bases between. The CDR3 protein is CASSTKNTEAFF. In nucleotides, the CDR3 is TGTGCCAGCAGTACAAAAAACACTGAAGCTTTCTTT.

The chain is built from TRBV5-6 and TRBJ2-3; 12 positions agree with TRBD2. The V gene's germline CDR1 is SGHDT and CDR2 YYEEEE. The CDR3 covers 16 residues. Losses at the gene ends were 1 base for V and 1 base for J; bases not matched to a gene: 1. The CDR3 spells CASSLWTSGGTDTQYF. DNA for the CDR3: TGTGCCAGCAGCTTGTGGACTAGCGGGGGCACAGATACGCAGTATTTT.

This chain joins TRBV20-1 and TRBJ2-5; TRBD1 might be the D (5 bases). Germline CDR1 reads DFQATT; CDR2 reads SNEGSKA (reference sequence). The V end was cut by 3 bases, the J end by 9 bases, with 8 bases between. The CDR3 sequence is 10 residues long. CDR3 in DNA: TGCAGTGCTAGCCTAGGGGCCCAGTACTTC. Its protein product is CSASLGAQYF.

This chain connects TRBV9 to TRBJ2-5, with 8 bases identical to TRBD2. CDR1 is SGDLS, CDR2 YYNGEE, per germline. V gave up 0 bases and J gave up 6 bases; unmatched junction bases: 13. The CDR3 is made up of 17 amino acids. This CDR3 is CASSVDLGGGSGKTQYF. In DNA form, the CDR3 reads TGTGCCAGCAGCGTAGATCTCGGCGGGGGGTCCGGGAAGACCCAGTACTTC.

The CDR3 region has the DNA TGCGCCAGCCGTAGAGACTATAATTCACCCCTCCACTTT. Translating gives CASRRDYNSPLHF. The rearrangement uses TRBV5-1 and TRBJ1-6, with unresolved D. V shed 7 bases and J shed 3 bases, with 8 bases lying between them. Germline V gene data show CDR1 as SGHRS and CDR2 as YFSETQ. The CDR3 runs to 13 residues. Full variable domain (outside the CDR3, taken from reference TRBV5-1 and TRBJ1-6): KAGVTQTPRYLIKTRGQQVTLSCSPISGHRSVSWYQQTPGQGLQFLFEYFSETQRNKGNFPGRFSGRQFSNSRSEMNVSTLELGDSALYLCASRRDYNSPLHFGNGTRLTVT.

The CDR3 region has the DNA TGTGCCAGCAGTCTGACTAGCGTTTCAGATACGCAGTATTTT. As protein: CASSLTSVSDTQYF. V is TRBV2 and J is TRBJ2-3; 8 nucleotides agree with TRBD2. Germline-derived CDR1 and CDR2 are SNHLY and FYNNEI. This CDR3 has 14 residues. With V trimmed by 5 bases and J by 4 bases, 5 bases remained unmatched.

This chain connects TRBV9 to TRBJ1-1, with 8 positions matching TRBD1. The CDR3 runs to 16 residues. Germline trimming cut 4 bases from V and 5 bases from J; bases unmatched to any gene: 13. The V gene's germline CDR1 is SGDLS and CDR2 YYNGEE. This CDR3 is CASSPRQGWVKTEAFF. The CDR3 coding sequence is TGTGCCAGCAGCCCACGACAGGGGTGGGTAAAGACTGAAGCTTTCTTT.

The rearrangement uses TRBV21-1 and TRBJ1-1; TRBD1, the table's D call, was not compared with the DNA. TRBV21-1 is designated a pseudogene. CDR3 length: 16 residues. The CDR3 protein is CASSGQGKGGDTEAFF. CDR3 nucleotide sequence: TGTGCCAGCAGCGGACAGGGGAAAGGGGGGGACACTGAAGCTTTCTTT.

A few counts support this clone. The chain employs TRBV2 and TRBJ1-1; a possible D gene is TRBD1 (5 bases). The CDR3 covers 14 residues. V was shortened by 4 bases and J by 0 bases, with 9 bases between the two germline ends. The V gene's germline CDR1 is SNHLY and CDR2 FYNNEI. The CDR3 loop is CASSGQILNTEAFF. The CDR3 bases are TGTGCCAGCAGTGGACAGATCTTGAACACTGAAGCTTTCTTT.

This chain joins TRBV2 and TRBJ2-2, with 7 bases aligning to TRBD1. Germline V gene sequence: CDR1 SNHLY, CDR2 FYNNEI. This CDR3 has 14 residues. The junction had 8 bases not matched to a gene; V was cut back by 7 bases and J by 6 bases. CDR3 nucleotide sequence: TGTGCCAGCATTGAGACTCAGGGGGCCGGGGAGCTGTTTTTT. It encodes CASIETQGAGELFF.

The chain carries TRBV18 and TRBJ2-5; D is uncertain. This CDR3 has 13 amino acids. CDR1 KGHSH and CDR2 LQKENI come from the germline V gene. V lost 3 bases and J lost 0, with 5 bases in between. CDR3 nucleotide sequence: TGTGCCAGCTCACCGCGAGACCAAGAGACCCAGTACTTC. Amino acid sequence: CASSPRDQETQYF.

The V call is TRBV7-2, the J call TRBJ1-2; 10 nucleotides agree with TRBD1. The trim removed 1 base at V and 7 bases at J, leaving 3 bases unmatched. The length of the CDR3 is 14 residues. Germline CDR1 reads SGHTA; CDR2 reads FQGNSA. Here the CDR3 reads CASSLDGQGGGYTF. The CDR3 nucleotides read TGTGCCAGCAGCTTAGATGGACAGGGGGGTGGCTACACCTTC.

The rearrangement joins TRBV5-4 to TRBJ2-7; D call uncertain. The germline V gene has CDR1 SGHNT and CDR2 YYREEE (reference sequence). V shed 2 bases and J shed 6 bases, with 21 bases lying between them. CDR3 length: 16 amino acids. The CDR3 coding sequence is TGTGCCAGCAGCTTAACGGTCTGGGCAGGAATCGGCGAGCAGTACTTC. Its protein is CASSLTVWAGIGEQYF.

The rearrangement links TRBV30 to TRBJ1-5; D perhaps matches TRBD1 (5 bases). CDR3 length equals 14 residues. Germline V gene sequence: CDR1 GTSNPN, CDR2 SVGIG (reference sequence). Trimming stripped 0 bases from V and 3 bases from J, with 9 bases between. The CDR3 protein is CAWSVRRDNQPQHF. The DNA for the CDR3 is TGTGCCTGGAGTGTACGCAGGGACAATCAGCCCCAGCATTTT.

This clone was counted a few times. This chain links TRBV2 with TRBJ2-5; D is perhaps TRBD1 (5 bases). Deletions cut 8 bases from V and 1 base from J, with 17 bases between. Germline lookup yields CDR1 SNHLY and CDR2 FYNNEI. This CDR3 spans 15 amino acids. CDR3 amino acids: CASRLRAGRQETQYF. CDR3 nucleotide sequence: TGTGCCAGCCGCTTACGGGCAGGGCGCCAAGAGACCCAGTACTTC.

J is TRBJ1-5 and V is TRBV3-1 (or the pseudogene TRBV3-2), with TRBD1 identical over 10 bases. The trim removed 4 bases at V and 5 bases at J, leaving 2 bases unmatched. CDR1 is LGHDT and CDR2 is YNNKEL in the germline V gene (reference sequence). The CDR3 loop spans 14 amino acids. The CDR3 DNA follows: TGTGCCAGCAGCCGCGGGACAGGGGATCAGCCCCAGCATTTT. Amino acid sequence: CASSRGTGDQPQHF.

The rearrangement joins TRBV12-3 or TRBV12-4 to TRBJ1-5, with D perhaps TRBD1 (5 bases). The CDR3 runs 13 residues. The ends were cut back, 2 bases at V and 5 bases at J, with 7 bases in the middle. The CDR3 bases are TGTGCCAGCAGTTTAACCAGGGATCAGCCCCAGCATTTT. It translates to CASSLTRDQPQHF.

CDR3 sequence (DNA): TGTGCCAGCGTGGGGCCTGGCAATGAGCAGTTCTTC. Its protein product is CASVGPGNEQFF. This sequence joins TRBV2 and TRBJ2-1; D is possibly TRBD1 (5 bases). V gave up 8 bases and J gave up 6 bases, with 11 bases separating them. This CDR3 has 12 residues. Germline-derived CDR1 and CDR2 are SNHLY and FYNNEI. Full variable domain (outside the CDR3, taken from reference TRBV2 and TRBJ2-1): EPEVTQTPSHQVTQMGQEVILRCVPISNHLYFYWYRQILGQKVEFLVSFYNNEISEKSEIFDDQFSVERPDGSNFTLKIRSTKLEDSAMYFCASVGPGNEQFFGPGTRLTVL.

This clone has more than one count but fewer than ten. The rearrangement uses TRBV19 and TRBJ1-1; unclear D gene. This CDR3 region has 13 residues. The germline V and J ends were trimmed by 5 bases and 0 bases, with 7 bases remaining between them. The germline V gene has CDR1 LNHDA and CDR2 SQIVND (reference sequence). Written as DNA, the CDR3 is TGTGCCAGTAGTCGAGCCTTGAACACTGAAGCTTTCTTT. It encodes CASSRALNTEAFF.

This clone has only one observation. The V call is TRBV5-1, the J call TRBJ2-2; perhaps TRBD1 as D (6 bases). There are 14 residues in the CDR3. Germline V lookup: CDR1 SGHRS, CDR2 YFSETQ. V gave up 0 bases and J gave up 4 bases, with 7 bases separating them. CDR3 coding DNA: TGCGCCAGCAGCTTGGACAGGGTCACCGGGGAGCTGTTTTTT. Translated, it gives CASSLDRVTGELFF.

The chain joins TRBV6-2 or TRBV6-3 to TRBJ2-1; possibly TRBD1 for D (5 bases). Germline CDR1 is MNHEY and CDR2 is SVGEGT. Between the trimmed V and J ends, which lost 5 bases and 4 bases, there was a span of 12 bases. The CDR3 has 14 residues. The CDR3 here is CASSPTDTYNEQFF. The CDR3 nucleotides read TGTGCCAGCAGTCCGACAGATACATACAATGAGCAGTTCTTC.

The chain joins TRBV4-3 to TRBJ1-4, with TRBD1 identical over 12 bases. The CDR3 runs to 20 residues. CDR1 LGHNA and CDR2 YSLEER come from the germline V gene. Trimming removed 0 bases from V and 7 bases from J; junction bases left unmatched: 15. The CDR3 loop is CASSQDRNRDRGRESEKLFF. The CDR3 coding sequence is TGCGCCAGCAGCCAAGATCGAAACCGGGACAGGGGGCGAGAAAGTGAAAAACTGTTTTTT.

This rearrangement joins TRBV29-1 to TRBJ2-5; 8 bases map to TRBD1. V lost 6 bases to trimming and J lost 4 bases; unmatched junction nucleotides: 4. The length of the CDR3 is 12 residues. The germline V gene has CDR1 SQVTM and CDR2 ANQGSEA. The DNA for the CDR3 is TGCAGCGTCGCCGGGACAGGAGAGACCCAGTACTTC. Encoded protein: CSVAGTGETQYF.

CDR3 bases: TGTGCCAGCAGCTTAGGGGATGTACCGGGACTAGCGGGAGTTGAGACCCAGTACTTC. Its translation: CASSLGDVPGLAGVETQYF. The rearrangement joins TRBV11-3 to TRBJ2-5; 14 bases line up with TRBD2. Germline-derived CDR1 and CDR2 are SGHNT and YENEEA. The CDR3 runs 19 residues. The V gene end was trimmed by 1 base and the J gene end by 5 bases; junction bases not matched to a gene: 12.

The CDR3 bases are TGTGCCAGCGGCCTGGGGGCGGAGCAGTTCTTC. This codes for CASGLGAEQFF. The rearrangement links TRBV7-9 to TRBJ2-1; tentative D call: TRBD1 (6 bases). This CDR3 contains 11 residues. Germline loops: CDR1 SEHNR, CDR2 FQNEAQ (reference sequence). The V end was cut by 8 bases, the J end by 10 bases, with 12 bases between.